The T cell receptor beta chain described here comes from a study of blood T cell repertoires in COVID-19. Study overall: T cells, B-cell-depleted T cells, or PBMCs provided the cDNA or gDNA that served as material.

V was trimmed by 6 bases and J by 9 bases, leaving 15 bases between them. Per the germline V gene, CDR1 is LNHDA and CDR2 is SQIVND (reference sequence). CDR3 size: 13 residues. In this sample, this clone turned up a few times. Clones were read by immunoSEQ multiplex PCR, and TCRdb kept only the in-frame ones, dropping some. Of about 200,000 clones detected, around 90% appear once; the ten largest clones hold around 6.5%. This TCR derives from a man in his 60s who had recovered from COVID-19. The sequenced sample was peripheral blood. This rearrangement joins TRBV19 to TRBJ1-5; D possibly corresponds to TRBD1 (6 bases). CDR3 coding DNA: TGTGCCAGTAGCCAGACAGGAGTCGGGCCCCAGCATTTT. This encodes CASSQTGVGPQHF.